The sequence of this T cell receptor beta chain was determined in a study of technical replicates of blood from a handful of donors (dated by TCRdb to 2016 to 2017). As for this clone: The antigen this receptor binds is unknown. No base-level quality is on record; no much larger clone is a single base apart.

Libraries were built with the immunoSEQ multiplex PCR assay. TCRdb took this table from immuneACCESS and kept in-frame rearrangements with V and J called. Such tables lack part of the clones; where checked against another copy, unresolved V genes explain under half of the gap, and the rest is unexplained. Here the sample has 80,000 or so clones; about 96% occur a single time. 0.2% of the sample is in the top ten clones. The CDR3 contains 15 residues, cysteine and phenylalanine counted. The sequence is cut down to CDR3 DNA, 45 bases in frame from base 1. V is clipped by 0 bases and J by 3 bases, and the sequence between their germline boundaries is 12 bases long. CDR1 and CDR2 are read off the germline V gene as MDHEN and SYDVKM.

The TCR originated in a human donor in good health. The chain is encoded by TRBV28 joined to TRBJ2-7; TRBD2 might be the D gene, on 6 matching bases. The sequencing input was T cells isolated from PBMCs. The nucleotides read TGTGCCAGCAGTTTATGGAGGAGGGCCGTCTACGAGCAGTACTTC. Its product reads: CASSLWRRAVYEQYF.